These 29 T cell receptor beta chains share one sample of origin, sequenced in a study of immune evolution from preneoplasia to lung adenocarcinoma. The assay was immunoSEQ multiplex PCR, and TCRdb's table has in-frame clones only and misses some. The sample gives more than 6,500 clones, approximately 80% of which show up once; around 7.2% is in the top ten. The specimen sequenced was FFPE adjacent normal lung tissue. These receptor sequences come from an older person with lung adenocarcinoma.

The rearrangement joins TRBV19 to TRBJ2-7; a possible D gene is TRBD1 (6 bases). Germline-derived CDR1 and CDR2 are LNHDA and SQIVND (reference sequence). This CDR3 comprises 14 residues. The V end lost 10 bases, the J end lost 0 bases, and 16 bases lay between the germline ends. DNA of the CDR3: TGTGCCACTAAAAGGCAGGGGCCCTCCTACGAGCAGTACTTC. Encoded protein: CATKRQGPSYEQYF.

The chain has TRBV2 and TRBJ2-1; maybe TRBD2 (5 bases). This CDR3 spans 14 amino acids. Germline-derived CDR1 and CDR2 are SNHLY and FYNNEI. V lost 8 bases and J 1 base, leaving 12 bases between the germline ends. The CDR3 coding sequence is TGTGCCAGCTCGCCTAGCAGTTCCTACAATGAGCAGTTCTTC. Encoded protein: CASSPSSSYNEQFF.

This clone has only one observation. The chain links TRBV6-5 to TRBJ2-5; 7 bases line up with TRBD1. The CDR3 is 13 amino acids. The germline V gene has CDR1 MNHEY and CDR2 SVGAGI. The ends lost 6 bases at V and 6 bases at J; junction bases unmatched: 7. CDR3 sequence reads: CASSRGQEKTQYF. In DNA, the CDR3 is TGTGCCAGCAGCAGAGGACAGGAAAAGACCCAGTACTTC.

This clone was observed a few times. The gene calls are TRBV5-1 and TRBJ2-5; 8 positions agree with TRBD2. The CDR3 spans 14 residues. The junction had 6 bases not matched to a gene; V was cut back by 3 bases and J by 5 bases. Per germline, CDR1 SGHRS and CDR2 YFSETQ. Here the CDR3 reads CASSSAGGRETQYF. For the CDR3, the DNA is TGCGCCAGCAGCTCAGCTGGCGGGAGGGAGACCCAGTACTTC.

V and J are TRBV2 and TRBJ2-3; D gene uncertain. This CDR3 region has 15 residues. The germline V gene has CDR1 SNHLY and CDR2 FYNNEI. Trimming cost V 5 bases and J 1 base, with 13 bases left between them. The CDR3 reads CASSQEQTGTDTQYF. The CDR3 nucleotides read TGTGCCAGCAGTCAGGAACAAACAGGCACAGATACGCAGTATTTT.

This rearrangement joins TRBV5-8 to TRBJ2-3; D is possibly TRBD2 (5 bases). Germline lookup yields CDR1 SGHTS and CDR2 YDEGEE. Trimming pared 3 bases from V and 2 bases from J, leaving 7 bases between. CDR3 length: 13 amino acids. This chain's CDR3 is CASSYRDTDTQYF. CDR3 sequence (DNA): TGTGCCAGCAGCTACCGGGACACAGATACGCAGTATTTT.

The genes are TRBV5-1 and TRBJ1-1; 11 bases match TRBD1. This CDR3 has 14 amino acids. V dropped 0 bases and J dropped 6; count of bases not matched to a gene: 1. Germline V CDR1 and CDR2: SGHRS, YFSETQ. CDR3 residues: CASSLGDRGSEAFF. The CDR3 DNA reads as TGCGCCAGCAGCTTGGGGGACAGGGGGTCTGAAGCTTTCTTT.

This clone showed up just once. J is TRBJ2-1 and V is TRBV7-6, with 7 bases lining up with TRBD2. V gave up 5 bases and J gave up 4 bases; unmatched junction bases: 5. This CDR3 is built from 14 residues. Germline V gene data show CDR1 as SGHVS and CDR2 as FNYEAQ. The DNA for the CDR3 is TGTGCCAGCAGCCCGAGCGGGATATACAATGAGCAGTTCTTC. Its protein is CASSPSGIYNEQFF.

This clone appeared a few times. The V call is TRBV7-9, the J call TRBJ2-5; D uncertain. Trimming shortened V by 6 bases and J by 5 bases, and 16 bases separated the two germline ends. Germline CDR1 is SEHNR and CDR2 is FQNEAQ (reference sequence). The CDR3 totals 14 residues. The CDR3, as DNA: TGTGCCAGCAGACCCGGCCCAGCCGCGGAGACCCAGTACTTC. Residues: CASRPGPAAETQYF.

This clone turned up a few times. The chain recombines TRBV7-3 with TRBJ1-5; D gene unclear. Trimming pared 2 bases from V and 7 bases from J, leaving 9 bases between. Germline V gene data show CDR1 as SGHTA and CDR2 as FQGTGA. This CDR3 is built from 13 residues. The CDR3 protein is CASSLGLQQPQHF. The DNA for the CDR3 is TGTGCCAGCAGCTTAGGCCTCCAGCAGCCCCAGCATTTT.

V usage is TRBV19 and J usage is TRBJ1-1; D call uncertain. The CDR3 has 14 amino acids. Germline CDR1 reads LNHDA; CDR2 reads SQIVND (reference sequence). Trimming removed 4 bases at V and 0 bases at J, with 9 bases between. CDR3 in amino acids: CASSNRFMNTEAFF. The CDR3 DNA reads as TGTGCCAGTAGTAATCGCTTTATGAACACTGAAGCTTTCTTT.

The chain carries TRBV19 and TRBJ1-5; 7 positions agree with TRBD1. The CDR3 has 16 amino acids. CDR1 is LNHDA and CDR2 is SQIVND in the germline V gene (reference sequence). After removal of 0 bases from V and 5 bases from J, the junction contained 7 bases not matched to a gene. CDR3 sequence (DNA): TGTGCCAGTAGTATAGATCCTGCAGGGGGGGATCAGCCCCAGCATTTT. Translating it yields CASSIDPAGGDQPQHF.

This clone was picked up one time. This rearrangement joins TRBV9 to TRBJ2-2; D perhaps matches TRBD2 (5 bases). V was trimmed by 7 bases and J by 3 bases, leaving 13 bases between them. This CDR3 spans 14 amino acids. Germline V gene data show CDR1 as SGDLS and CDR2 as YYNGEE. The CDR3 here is CASGRSVYTGELFF. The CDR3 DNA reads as TGTGCCAGCGGGAGATCGGTGTACACCGGGGAGCTGTTTTTT.

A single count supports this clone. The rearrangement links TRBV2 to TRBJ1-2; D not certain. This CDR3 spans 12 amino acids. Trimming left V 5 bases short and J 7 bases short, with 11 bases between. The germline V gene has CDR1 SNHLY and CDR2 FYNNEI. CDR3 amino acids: CASSLRFSGYTF. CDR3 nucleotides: TGTGCCAGCAGTTTAAGGTTTTCTGGCTACACCTTC.

CDR3 loop: CAWRVGLNTEAFF. CDR3 DNA sequence: TGTGCCTGGAGGGTGGGTTTGAACACTGAAGCTTTCTTT. This sequence joins TRBV30 and TRBJ1-1, with D hard to call. There are 13 residues in the CDR3. The V gene's germline CDR1 is GTSNPN and CDR2 SVGIG (reference sequence). Trimming removed 3 bases at V and 0 bases at J, with 8 bases between.

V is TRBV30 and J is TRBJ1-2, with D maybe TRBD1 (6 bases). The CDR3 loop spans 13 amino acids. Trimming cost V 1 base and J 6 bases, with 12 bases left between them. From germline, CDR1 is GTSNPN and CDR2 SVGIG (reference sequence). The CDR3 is CAWSDTWTDGYTF. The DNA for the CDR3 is TGTGCCTGGAGTGATACATGGACAGATGGCTACACCTTC.

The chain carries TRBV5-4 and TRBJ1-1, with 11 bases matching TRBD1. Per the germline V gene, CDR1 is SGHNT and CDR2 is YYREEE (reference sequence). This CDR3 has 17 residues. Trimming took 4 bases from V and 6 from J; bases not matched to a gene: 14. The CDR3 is CASSPGTGGTRGAEAFF. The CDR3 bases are TGTGCCAGCAGCCCCGGGACAGGGGGGACTAGGGGAGCTGAAGCTTTCTTT. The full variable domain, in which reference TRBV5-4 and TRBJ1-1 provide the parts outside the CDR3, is ETGVTQSPTHLIKTRGQQVTLRCSSQSGHNTVSWYQQALGQGPQFIFQYYREEENGRGNFPPRFSGLQFPNYSSELNVNALELDDSALYLCASSPGTGGTRGAEAFFGQGTRLTVV.

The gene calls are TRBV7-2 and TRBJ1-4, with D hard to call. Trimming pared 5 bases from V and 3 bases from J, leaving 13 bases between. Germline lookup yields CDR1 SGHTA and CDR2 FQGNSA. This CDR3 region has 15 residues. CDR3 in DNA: TGTGCCAGCAGCCCCTTCCCGAGCGCTAATGAAAAACTGTTTTTT. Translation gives CASSPFPSANEKLFF.

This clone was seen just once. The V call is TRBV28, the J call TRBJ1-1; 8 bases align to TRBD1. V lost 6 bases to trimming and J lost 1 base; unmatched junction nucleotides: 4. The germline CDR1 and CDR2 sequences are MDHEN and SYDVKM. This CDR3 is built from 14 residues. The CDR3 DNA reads TGTGCCAGCAGCGTTACAGGGGGGAACACTGAAGCTTTCTTT. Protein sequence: CASSVTGGNTEAFF.

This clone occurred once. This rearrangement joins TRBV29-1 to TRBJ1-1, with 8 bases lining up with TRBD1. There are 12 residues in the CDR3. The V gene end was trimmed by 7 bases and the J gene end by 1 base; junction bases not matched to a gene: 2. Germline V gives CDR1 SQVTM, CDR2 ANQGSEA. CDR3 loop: CSAGTGNTEAFF. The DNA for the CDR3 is TGCAGCGCCGGGACAGGGAACACTGAAGCTTTCTTT.

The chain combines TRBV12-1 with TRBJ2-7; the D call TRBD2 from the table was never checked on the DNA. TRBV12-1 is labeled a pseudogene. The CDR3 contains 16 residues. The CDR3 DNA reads TGTGCCAGCAGCTTTGGGATCTCTAGCGGAACCTACGAGCAGTACTTC. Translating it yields CASSFGISSGTYEQYF.

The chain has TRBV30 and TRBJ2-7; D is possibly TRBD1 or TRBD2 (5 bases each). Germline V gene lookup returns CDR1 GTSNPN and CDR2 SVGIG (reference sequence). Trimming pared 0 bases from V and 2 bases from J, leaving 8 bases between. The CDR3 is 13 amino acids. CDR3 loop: CAWSVRGTYEQYF. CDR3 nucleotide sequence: TGTGCCTGGAGTGTGAGGGGCACCTACGAGCAGTACTTC.

The CDR3 region has the DNA TGTGCCAGCAGTATGATAGAGACCCAGTACTTC. As protein: CASSMIETQYF. The V call is TRBV5-8, the J call TRBJ2-5, with D unresolved. V was clipped by 5 bases and J by 4 bases, with 6 bases between them. CDR1 and CDR2 (germline): SGHTS, YDEGEE. This CDR3 spans 11 amino acids.

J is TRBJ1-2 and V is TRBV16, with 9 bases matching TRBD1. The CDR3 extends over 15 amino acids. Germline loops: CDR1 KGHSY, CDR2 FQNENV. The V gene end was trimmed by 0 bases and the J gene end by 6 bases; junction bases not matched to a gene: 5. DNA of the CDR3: TGTGCCAGCAGCCAATCGCCCACAGGGGGCGATGGCTACACCTTC. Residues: CASSQSPTGGDGYTF.

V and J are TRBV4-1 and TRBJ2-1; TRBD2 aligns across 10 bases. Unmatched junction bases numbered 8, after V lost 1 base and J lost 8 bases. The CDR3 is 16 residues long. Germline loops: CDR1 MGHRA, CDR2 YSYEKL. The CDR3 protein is CASSQGPSGSFDEQFF. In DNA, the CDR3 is TGCGCCAGCAGCCAAGGCCCTAGCGGGAGCTTCGATGAGCAGTTCTTC.

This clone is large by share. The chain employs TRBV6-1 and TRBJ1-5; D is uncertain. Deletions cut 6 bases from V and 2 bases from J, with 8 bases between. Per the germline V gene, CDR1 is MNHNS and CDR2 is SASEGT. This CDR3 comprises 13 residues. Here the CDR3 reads CASSFQGNQPQHF. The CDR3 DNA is TGTGCCAGCAGCTTCCAGGGCAATCAGCCCCAGCATTTT.

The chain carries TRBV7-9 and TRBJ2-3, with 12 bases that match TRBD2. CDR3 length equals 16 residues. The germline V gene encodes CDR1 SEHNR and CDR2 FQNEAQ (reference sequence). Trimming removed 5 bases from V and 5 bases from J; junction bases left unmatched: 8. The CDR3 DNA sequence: TGTGCCAGCAGCCGGACTAGCGGGGAACTGCAAGATACGCAGTATTTT. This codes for CASSRTSGELQDTQYF.

This CDR3 is CAWSEMDGTEAFF. The CDR3, as DNA: TGTGCCTGGAGCGAGATGGACGGCACTGAAGCTTTCTTT. The gene calls are TRBV30 and TRBJ1-1, with D unresolved. Germline V gives CDR1 GTSNPN, CDR2 SVGIG (reference sequence). There are 13 residues in the CDR3. V was pared by 3 bases and J by 4 bases, with 12 bases between.

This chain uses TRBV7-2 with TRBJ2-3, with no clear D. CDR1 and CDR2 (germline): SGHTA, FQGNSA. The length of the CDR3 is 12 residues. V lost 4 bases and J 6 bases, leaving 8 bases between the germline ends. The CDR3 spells CASSSSSDTQYF. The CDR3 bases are TGTGCCAGCAGCTCGTCCAGTGATACGCAGTATTTT.